What follows are 16 T cell receptor beta chains derived from one specimen sequenced in a study of cytomegalovirus exposure and HLA in healthy donors. The PCR had 60 Vbeta and 13 Jbeta primers. The method was immunoSEQ multiplex PCR; TCRdb's version includes in-frame clones alone and lacks a portion of them. The sample shows 78,000 or so clones, 62% of them seen only once. Sequencing input: PBMCs. Receptors were obtained from a male donor in good health and CMV-seropositive.

The chain employs TRBV2 and TRBJ2-3; the D gene is possibly TRBD2 (7 bases). Per germline, CDR1 SNHLY and CDR2 FYNNEI. The length of the CDR3 is 16 residues. V was clipped by 3 bases and J by 7 bases, with 20 bases between them. This CDR3 is CASSDGMGGHTNTQYF. DNA of the CDR3: TGTGCCAGCAGTGATGGGATGGGGGGGCATACCAATACGCAGTATTTT.

V usage is TRBV9 and J usage is TRBJ1-1; 8 bases are shared with TRBD1. The junction had 5 bases not matched to a gene; V was cut back by 0 bases and J by 7 bases. Germline CDR1 SGDLS, CDR2 YYNGEE. CDR3 length: 14 residues. CDR3 region: CASSVDGTGLEAFF. The DNA of the CDR3 is TGTGCCAGCAGCGTAGATGGGACAGGCCTTGAAGCTTTCTTT.

The chain has TRBV29-1 and TRBJ2-7; 7 bases match TRBD1. The J segment lost 3 bases and the V segment lost 4 bases, leaving 3 bases of the junction unmatched. CDR1 SQVTM and CDR2 ANQGSEA come from the germline V gene. The CDR3 is 12 amino acids. The CDR3 coding sequence is TGCAGCGTTGGGGCAGGGGGCTACGAGCAGTACTTC. Its protein product is CSVGAGGYEQYF.

The chain couples TRBV10-3 to TRBJ1-1; 7 nucleotides line up with TRBD1. Germline V gene sequence: CDR1 ENHRY, CDR2 SYGVKD. CDR3 length equals 14 residues. V was pared by 2 bases and J by 2 bases, with 2 bases of the junction left unmatched. This CDR3 is CAISENRGNTEAFF. The CDR3 bases are TGTGCCATCAGTGAGAACAGGGGTAACACTGAAGCTTTCTTT.

This clone was found a few times. V gene TRBV30 combines with J gene TRBJ1-4; D call uncertain. The germline V gene encodes CDR1 GTSNPN and CDR2 SVGIG (reference sequence). The V gene lost 3 bases and the J gene lost 5 bases, with 10 bases spanning the gap. There are 13 residues in the CDR3. The CDR3 coding sequence is TGTGCCTGGAGAGGGAGAACGAATGAAAAACTGTTTTTT. This gives the protein CAWRGRTNEKLFF. The full variable domain, completed using reference TRBV30 and TRBJ1-4, is SQTIHQWPATLVQPVGSPLSLECTVEGTSNPNLYWYRQAAGRGLQLLFYSVGIGQISSEVPQNLSASRPQDRQFILSSKKLLLSDSGFYLCAWRGRTNEKLFFGSGTQLSVL.

V usage is TRBV6-1 and J usage is TRBJ2-1; 12 nucleotides align to TRBD2. The V segment lost 4 bases and the J segment 8 bases; nucleotides outside the gene matches: 12. CDR3 length: 17 amino acids. CDR1 is MNHNS and CDR2 is SASEGT in the germline V gene. The CDR3 loop is CASSATSGGYPQHEQFF. CDR3 nucleotide sequence: TGTGCCAGCAGTGCAACTAGCGGGGGGTACCCGCAGCATGAGCAGTTCTTC.

This chain links TRBV5-4 with TRBJ2-2; 8 bases are a match to TRBD2. The germline V gene encodes CDR1 SGHNT and CDR2 YYREEE (reference sequence). CDR3 size: 14 residues. V was clipped by 7 bases and J by 5 bases; unmatched bases: 7. The CDR3 nucleotides read TGTGCCAGCTCCCTAGCGGGCCGGACCGGGGAGCTGTTTTTT. Protein product: CASSLAGRTGELFF.

CDR3 in DNA: TGTGCCAGCAGTTCCTCCTTAGGACTCAACTACGAGCAGTACTTC. This codes for CASSSSLGLNYEQYF. The chain carries TRBV28 and TRBJ2-7; possibly TRBD2 for D (5 bases). CDR1 is MDHEN and CDR2 is SYDVKM in the germline V gene. The V gene lost 4 bases and the J gene lost 3 bases, with 16 bases spanning the gap. This CDR3 has 15 amino acids.

The J gene is TRBJ2-3, the V gene TRBV6-1; 8 nucleotides agree with TRBD2. Germline CDR1 MNHNS, CDR2 SASEGT. The junction had 20 bases not matched to a gene; V was cut back by 4 bases and J by 2 bases. The CDR3 spans 20 residues. CDR3 bases: TGTGCCAGCAGTGGACGGGAGGGCCTGGTCCCGCTCATTTTCACAGATACGCAGTATTTT. Residues: CASSGREGLVPLIFTDTQYF.

The chain employs TRBV5-6 and TRBJ1-5; a weak D match, TRBD1 (5 bases). CDR1 is SGHDT, CDR2 YYEEEE, per germline. V gave up 2 bases and J gave up 2 bases, with 8 bases separating them. CDR3 length: 14 amino acids. The CDR3, as DNA: TGTGCCAGCAGCTTCCAGGGTGGCAATCAGCCCCAGCATTTT. This translates into CASSFQGGNQPQHF.

Worth noting for this clone: The same CDR3 can be traced to other DNA sequences in this sample. The chain joins TRBV5-4 to TRBJ2-7; no clear D gene. The CDR3 is 13 amino acids. Germline CDR1 SGHNT, CDR2 YYREEE (reference sequence). Trimming left V 0 bases short and J 1 base short, with 5 bases between. The CDR3 bases are TGTGCCAGCAGCTTGGACCAGTCCTACGAGCAGTACTTC. It specifies CASSLDQSYEQYF. The variable domain in full, with the rest retrieved from reference TRBV5-4 and TRBJ2-7, is ETGVTQSPTHLIKTRGQQVTLRCSSQSGHNTVSWYQQALGQGPQFIFQYYREEENGRGNFPPRFSGLQFPNYSSELNVNALELDDSALYLCASSLDQSYEQYFGPGTRLTVT.

J is TRBJ2-4 and V is TRBV7-8; 9 bases are shared with TRBD1. Germline V gives CDR1 SGHVS, CDR2 FQNEAQ. The V segment lost 5 bases and the J segment 6 bases; nucleotides outside the gene matches: 5. The CDR3 contains 14 residues. The CDR3 is CASSHPTGGNIQYF. The CDR3 coding sequence is TGTGCCAGCAGCCATCCGACAGGGGGAAACATTCAGTACTTC.

V and J are TRBV28 and TRBJ1-2; possibly TRBD1 for D (5 bases). The CDR3 is 13 amino acids. V lost 5 bases to trimming and J lost 7 bases, with 14 bases between them. Germline values: CDR1 MDHEN, CDR2 SYDVKM. CDR3: CASSAFDSGGYTF. CDR3 nucleotides: TGTGCCAGCAGTGCCTTTGACAGTGGTGGCTACACCTTC.

Details on this clone: The junction shows a germline mismatch at one end, possibly a read error. This chain connects TRBV29-1 to TRBJ2-5; the D is unclear. The CDR3 consists of 11 residues. CDR1 SQVTM and CDR2 ANQGSEA come from the germline V gene. This chain's CDR3 is CSVEPGEAQYF. The CDR3 DNA reads TGCAGCGTTGAACCCGGAGAGGCCCAGTACTTC. Looking up the rest from reference TRBV29-1 and TRBJ2-5 gives the full variable domain: SAVISQKPSRDICQRGTSLTIQCQVDSQVTMMFWYRQQPGQSLTLIATANQGSEATYESGFVIDKFPISRPNLTFSTLTVSNMSPEDSSIYLCSVEPGEAQYFGPGTRLLVL.

The chain has TRBV29-1 and TRBJ1-5; D gene uncertain. This CDR3 is built from 13 residues. V was pared by 4 bases and J by 2 bases, with 9 bases between. Germline CDR1 SQVTM, CDR2 ANQGSEA. Here the CDR3 reads CSVADNRNQPQHF. The DNA for the CDR3 is TGCAGCGTTGCAGATAATCGCAATCAGCCCCAGCATTTT. The full variable domain, in which reference TRBV29-1 and TRBJ1-5 provide the parts outside the CDR3, is SAVISQKPSRDICQRGTSLTIQCQVDSQVTMMFWYRQQPGQSLTLIATANQGSEATYESGFVIDKFPISRPNLTFSTLTVSNMSPEDSSIYLCSVADNRNQPQHFGDGTRLSIL.

Concerning this clone itself: One end of the junction fails to match germline, which may point to a read error. The chain recombines TRBV7-8 with TRBJ1-1; 9 positions agree with TRBD1. The V gene's germline CDR1 is SGHVS and CDR2 FQNEAQ. This CDR3 region has 14 residues. CDR3 in amino acids: CASSLGTGNPEAFF. The CDR3 DNA reads TGTGCCAGCAGCTTGGGGACAGGGAACCCTGAAGCTTTCTTT.